What follows are 6 T cell receptor beta chains derived from one specimen sequenced in a study of technical replicates of blood from several donors. TCRdb's copy holds only in-frame clones and misses some; the assay was immunoSEQ multiplex PCR. This sample has around 97,000 clones; 96% occur once, and the top ten carry less than 0.45%. Material for sequencing was T cells isolated from PBMCs. These receptors came from a human donor in good health.

The rearrangement joins TRBV29-1 to TRBJ1-1; 8 bases fit TRBD1. The germline gives CDR1 SQVTM, CDR2 ANQGSEA. V was pared by 3 bases and J by 0 bases, with 6 bases of the junction left unmatched. The CDR3 has 15 residues. The DNA of the CDR3 is TGCAGCGTTGATTGGACAGGGAACATGAACACTGAAGCTTTCTTT. Its protein product is CSVDWTGNMNTEAFF.

This clone has just a few counts. The chain uses TRBV6-1 and TRBJ2-7, with no clear D. The CDR3 is 14 amino acids. Germline V gene data show CDR1 as MNHNS and CDR2 as SASEGT. V was clipped by 1 base and J by 3 bases, with 10 bases between them. CDR3 sequence: CASSEGHDRYEQYF. Written as DNA, the CDR3 is TGTGCCAGCAGTGAAGGACACGATCGCTACGAGCAGTACTTC.

The chain couples TRBV4-3 to TRBJ2-3, with unresolved D. CDR3 length: 13 residues. Germline CDR1 LGHNA, CDR2 YSLEER. Trimming took 1 base from V and 5 from J, leaving 7 bases between them. For the CDR3, the DNA is TGCGCCAGCAGCCAAGGAGAGTTAGATACGCAGTATTTT. Amino acids: CASSQGELDTQYF.

J is TRBJ2-5 and V is TRBV9; tentative D call: TRBD1 (5 bases). V lost 5 bases, J lost 2 bases, and 16 bases lay in between. The CDR3 is 15 residues long. Germline V gene sequence: CDR1 SGDLS, CDR2 YYNGEE. Here the CDR3 DNA reads TGTGCCAGCAGTGATACGCCAGGGTCACAAGAGACCCAGTACTTC. Translated: CASSDTPGSQETQYF.

The chain uses TRBV9 and TRBJ2-1, with D tentatively TRBD1 (5 bases). V shed 0 bases and J shed 0 bases, with 10 bases lying between them. Germline assignment: CDR1 SGDLS and CDR2 YYNGEE. The CDR3 has 16 residues. The CDR3 protein is CASSVGGDSSYNEQFF. For the CDR3, the DNA is TGTGCCAGCAGCGTAGGGGGCGATAGCTCCTACAATGAGCAGTTCTTC.

This chain links TRBV7-9 with TRBJ2-7; TRBD1 matches at 7 bases. The J segment lost 8 bases and the V segment lost 5 bases, leaving 6 bases of the junction unmatched. The CDR3 is 12 amino acids. Per the germline V gene, CDR1 is SEHNR and CDR2 is FQNEAQ (reference sequence). The CDR3, as DNA: TGTGCCAGCAGCCCTACAGGGGTGCAGCAGTACTTC. Its protein is CASSPTGVQQYF.